The 27 T cell receptor beta chains given below trace back to one sample, sequenced in a study of control samples from healthy donors and cancer patients. TCRdb's table, derived via immunoSEQ multiplex PCR, lists solely in-frame clones and lacks some. The data show 95,000 to 150,000 clones, about 86% seen once. The sample taken for sequencing was blood. The receptor set was obtained from a man under 40 in good health.

The chain combines TRBV2 with TRBJ2-7, with 10 bases lining up with TRBD1. This CDR3 is 13 amino acids long. J lost 5 bases, V lost 3 bases, and 1 base had no gene match. Germline V gives CDR1 SNHLY, CDR2 FYNNEI. The CDR3: CASSETGGNEQYF. The CDR3, as DNA: TGTGCCAGCAGTGAGACAGGGGGCAACGAGCAGTACTTC.

The gene calls are TRBV7-2 and TRBJ2-3; TRBD2 agrees at 10 bases. CDR1 and CDR2 (germline): SGHTA, FQGNSA. The CDR3 extends over 16 amino acids. The trim removed 4 bases at V and 0 bases at J, leaving 4 bases unmatched. Here the CDR3 DNA reads TGTGCCAGCAGCTCCCTAGCGGGGGCGAGCACAGATACGCAGTATTTT. Protein: CASSSLAGASTDTQYF.

The chain links TRBV28 to TRBJ1-6; 8 bases are a match to TRBD1. After removal of 7 bases from V and 7 bases from J, the junction contained 9 bases not matched to a gene. There are 15 residues in the CDR3. Germline V gene lookup returns CDR1 MDHEN and CDR2 SYDVKM. The DNA of the CDR3 is TGTGCCAGCACCCCCCAGGACAGGGTAAATTCACCCCTCCACTTT. This codes for CASTPQDRVNSPLHF.

This clone was picked up one time. The chain uses TRBV6-6 and TRBJ1-5, with a possible D match to TRBD1 (6 bases). V gave up 5 bases and J gave up 0 bases, with 17 bases separating them. The CDR3 loop spans 17 amino acids. The germline V gene has CDR1 MNHNY and CDR2 SVGAGI (reference sequence). The CDR3: CASSLSDSRYSNQPQHF. The CDR3, as DNA: TGTGCCAGCAGTCTTTCGGACAGCCGATATAGCAATCAGCCCCAGCATTTT.

Only one count was recorded for this clone. CDR3: CASSLVGLQETQYF. DNA for the CDR3: TGTGCCAGCAGCTTAGTAGGGCTGCAAGAGACCCAGTACTTC. The genes are TRBV7-2 and TRBJ2-5; D is uncertain. The CDR3 is made up of 14 amino acids. Germline values: CDR1 SGHTA, CDR2 FQGNSA. V was trimmed by 1 base and J by 2 bases, leaving 8 bases between them.

This clone was observed a single time. CDR3: CARYTGSSQPQHF. CDR3 nucleotides: TGTGCCAGATATACAGGGTCCAGTCAGCCCCAGCATTTT. The rearrangement joins TRBV14 to TRBJ1-5; the D gene is possibly TRBD1 (6 bases). In germline, CDR1 is SGHDN, CDR2 FVKESK. Trimming shortened V by 9 bases and J by 6 bases, and 15 bases separated the two germline ends. This CDR3 is 13 amino acids long.

This clone has more than one count but fewer than ten. This chain connects TRBV3-1 (or the pseudogene TRBV3-2) to TRBJ1-3, with D perhaps TRBD1 (6 bases). V lost 3 bases and J 7 bases, leaving 10 bases between the germline ends. Germline V lookup: CDR1 LGHDT, CDR2 YNNKEL (reference sequence). The CDR3 runs 13 residues. The CDR3 protein is CASSQGAGNTIYF. CDR3 in DNA: TGTGCCAGCAGCCAGGGGGCCGGGAACACCATATATTTT.

This chain connects TRBV30 to TRBJ2-2, with D perhaps being TRBD1 or TRBD2 (6 bases each). This CDR3 has 15 amino acids. CDR1 and CDR2 from the germline V gene are GTSNPN and SVGIG (reference sequence). Trimming took off 2 bases at V and 5 bases at J, with 15 bases between the two ends. CDR3 loop: CAWSSYLGGTGELFF. The CDR3 DNA sequence: TGTGCCTGGAGTAGTTACTTAGGGGGGACCGGGGAGCTGTTTTTT.

V gene TRBV5-1 combines with J gene TRBJ1-5; possible D gene TRBD1, 6 bases. From germline, CDR1 is SGHRS and CDR2 YFSETQ. V lost 0 bases and J lost 4, with 8 bases in between. The CDR3 loop spans 14 amino acids. This CDR3 is CASSLGDKNQPQHF. For the CDR3, the DNA is TGCGCCAGCAGCTTGGGGGACAAAAATCAGCCCCAGCATTTT.

The chain uses TRBV14 and TRBJ2-2; 8 nucleotides align to TRBD1. V lost 0 bases to trimming and J lost 5 bases; unmatched junction nucleotides: 8. CDR3 length: 17 amino acids. Germline CDR1 is SGHDN and CDR2 is FVKESK. Written as DNA, the CDR3 is TGTGCCAGCAGCCAAGACCTTTGGCAGGGGGCGACCGGGGAGCTGTTTTTT. Its translation: CASSQDLWQGATGELFF.

The genes are TRBV11-3 and TRBJ2-7, with TRBD1 matching over 10 bases. V lost 0 bases and J lost 4; bases outside the gene matches: 6. Germline lookup yields CDR1 SGHNT and CDR2 YENEEA. CDR3 length equals 16 residues. The CDR3 sequence is CASSLEIGQGDYEQYF. The CDR3 region has the DNA TGTGCCAGCAGCTTAGAGATTGGACAGGGGGATTACGAGCAGTACTTC.

The chain has TRBV5-1 and TRBJ1-6; D is undetermined. The CDR3 is made up of 15 amino acids. Between the trimmed V and J ends, which lost 3 bases and 9 bases, there was a span of 16 bases. Germline V CDR1 and CDR2: SGHRS, YFSETQ. CDR3: CASSSDLDRGSPLHF. CDR3 nucleotide sequence: TGCGCCAGCAGCTCGGACCTAGATCGTGGTTCACCCCTCCACTTT. The entire variable domain, with the rest obtained from reference TRBV5-1 and TRBJ1-6, is as follows: KAGVTQTPRYLIKTRGQQVTLSCSPISGHRSVSWYQQTPGQGLQFLFEYFSETQRNKGNFPGRFSGRQFSNSRSEMNVSTLELGDSALYLCASSSDLDRGSPLHFGNGTRLTVT.

The chain uses TRBV24-1 and TRBJ2-3; TRBD2 aligns across 14 bases. V was pared by 9 bases and J by 2 bases, with 9 bases of the junction left unmatched. Germline assignment: CDR1 KGHDR and CDR2 SFDVKD. The CDR3 spans 17 residues. CDR3 nucleotides: TGTGCCACCCAGCGGACTAGCGGGGGGCTCCTCACAGATACGCAGTATTTT. The encoded protein is CATQRTSGGLLTDTQYF.

This clone was seen only once. The chain is built from TRBV27 and TRBJ2-2; 7 bases are shared with TRBD1. CDR3 length: 16 residues. From germline, CDR1 is MNHEY and CDR2 SMNVEV (reference sequence). V shed 3 bases and J 3 bases; nucleotides not matched to a gene: 7. DNA of the CDR3: TGTGCCAGCAGTTTCGTAGGGACAGAGCACACCGGGGAGCTGTTTTTT. The encoded protein is CASSFVGTEHTGELFF.

The V call is TRBV19, the J call TRBJ1-5; weak D call: TRBD1 (5 bases). Germline lookup yields CDR1 LNHDA and CDR2 SQIVND (reference sequence). The ends were cut back, 3 bases at V and 3 bases at J, with 6 bases in the middle. The CDR3 length is 13 residues. The DNA of the CDR3 is TGTGCCAGTAGTATGGGGCCCAATCAGCCCCAGCATTTT. It codes for CASSMGPNQPQHF.

J is TRBJ2-7 and V is TRBV5-6, with a weak D call TRBD1 (6 bases). With 1 base removed from V and 0 bases from J, the gap between germline ends came to 8 bases. Germline assignment: CDR1 SGHDT and CDR2 YYEEEE. This CDR3 is 14 amino acids long. The CDR3 bases are TGTGCCAGCAGCTTGTGGGACAACTCCTACGAGCAGTACGTC. It codes for CASSLWDNSYEQYV.

This chain links TRBV18 with TRBJ1-2; no definite D call. V gave up 5 bases and J gave up 8 bases, with 15 bases separating them. The CDR3 has 13 residues. From germline, CDR1 is KGHSH and CDR2 LQKENI. CDR3 nucleotides: TGTGCCAGCTCAGGAGGGATGCTGGGAGGCTACACCTTC. As protein: CASSGGMLGGYTF.

This rearrangement joins TRBV23-1 to TRBJ1-5; 7 positions agree with TRBD1. TRBV23-1 qualifies as an ORF whose function is uncertain. This CDR3 has 16 residues. The V and J ends lost 2 bases and 0 bases, in that order; junction bases with no gene match: 4. CDR3 in DNA: TGCGCCAGCAGTCAAGTCCCAGGGGGTAGCAATCAGCCCCAGCATTTT. It translates to CASSQVPGGSNQPQHF.

The V and J genes are TRBV4-2 and TRBJ2-1; D is undetermined. V dropped 1 base and J dropped 3 bases, with 16 bases sitting between them. The CDR3 is 17 amino acids. Germline V gene sequence: CDR1 LGHNA, CDR2 YNFKEQ. CDR3 bases: TGTGCCAGCAGCCAAGCTCCTCGACAACCCCACTACAATGAGCAGTTCTTC. It specifies CASSQAPRQPHYNEQFF.

This chain uses TRBV6-5 with TRBJ2-2; D perhaps matches TRBD1 (6 bases). Per the germline V gene, CDR1 is MNHEY and CDR2 is SVGAGI. Deletions cut 5 bases from V and 13 bases from J, with 17 bases between. The CDR3 is 13 amino acids. Here the CDR3 DNA reads TGTGCCAGCAGTCGACAGGTGGGGGATTGGCTGTTTTTT. Translating it yields CASSRQVGDWLFF.

This sequence joins TRBV18 and TRBJ1-1; D not resolved. Germline V lookup: CDR1 KGHSH, CDR2 LQKENI. The V end lost 1 base, the J end lost 3 bases, and 12 bases lay between the germline ends. The CDR3 is 15 amino acids. The CDR3: CASSPLQRPDTEAFF. The CDR3 DNA is TGTGCCAGCTCACCACTACAAAGACCGGACACTGAAGCTTTCTTT.

The rearrangement uses TRBV2 and TRBJ2-2; the match to TRBD1 covers 7 bases. CDR1 and CDR2 from the germline V gene are SNHLY and FYNNEI. Trimming at V came to 10 bases and at J to 9 bases, leaving 8 bases not matched to a gene. The CDR3 runs to 12 residues. CDR3 in amino acids: CAIRQGQRELFF. CDR3 DNA sequence: TGTGCCATCCGACAGGGTCAAAGGGAGCTGTTTTTT. Full variable domain (remainder filled in from reference TRBV2 and TRBJ2-2): EPEVTQTPSHQVTQMGQEVILRCVPISNHLYFYWYRQILGQKVEFLVSFYNNEISEKSEIFDDQFSVERPDGSNFTLKIRSTKLEDSAMYFCAIRQGQRELFFGEGSRLTVL.

The J gene is TRBJ1-1, the V gene TRBV11-2; D possibly corresponds to TRBD1 (6 bases). V was clipped by 0 bases and J by 11 bases, with 19 bases between them. Germline values: CDR1 SGHAT, CDR2 FQNNGV. CDR3 length equals 15 residues. This CDR3 reads CASSLDGGAIYSAFF. The CDR3 nucleotides are TGTGCCAGCAGCTTAGACGGGGGGGCCATCTACTCGGCTTTCTTT.

This clone was counted between two and nine times. The genes are TRBV24-1 and TRBJ1-5, with D hard to call. The CDR3 runs to 11 residues. Germline assignment: CDR1 KGHDR and CDR2 SFDVKD. Trimming left V 0 bases short and J 11 bases short, with 4 bases between. The CDR3 sequence is CATSDLHSQHF. Here the CDR3 DNA reads TGTGCCACCAGTGATTTGCACTCCCAGCATTTT.

CDR3 coding DNA: TGTGCCAGCATCCCGGGACTAGCGGGGGGTCGTAGCACAGATACGCAGTATTTT. Protein sequence: CASIPGLAGGRSTDTQYF. The rearrangement links TRBV7-8 to TRBJ2-3; 15 bases map to TRBD2. V lost 7 bases, J lost 0 bases, and 8 bases stayed unmatched. CDR1 is SGHVS and CDR2 is FQNEAQ in the germline V gene. CDR3 size: 18 residues.

This clone was counted a single time. This chain's CDR3 is CASSIPRTLQVTYTF. Written as DNA, the CDR3 is TGTGCCAGTAGTATTCCTCGGACCCTTCAAGTAACCTACACCTTC. The rearrangement links TRBV19 to TRBJ1-2; D not certain. The V gene lost 3 bases and the J gene lost 10 bases, with 21 bases spanning the gap. CDR3 length equals 15 residues. Germline lookup yields CDR1 LNHDA and CDR2 SQIVND (reference sequence).

On this clone itself: Other DNA sequences in the same sample also yield this CDR3. The chain has TRBV9 and TRBJ2-2; perhaps D is TRBD1 or TRBD2 (5 bases each). Germline lookup yields CDR1 SGDLS and CDR2 YYNGEE. V lost 3 bases and J 4 bases, leaving 16 bases between the germline ends. CDR3 length equals 16 residues. CDR3 amino acids: CASSARGGALTGELFF. CDR3 coding DNA: TGTGCCAGCAGCGCGAGGGGTGGGGCCCTCACCGGGGAGCTGTTTTTT. Supplemented by reference TRBV9 and TRBJ2-2, the full variable domain reads DSGVTQTPKHLITATGQRVTLRCSPRSGDLSVYWYQQSLDQGLQFLIQYYNGEERAKGNILERFSAQQFPDLHSELNLSSLELGDSALYFCASSARGGALTGELFFGEGSRLTVL.